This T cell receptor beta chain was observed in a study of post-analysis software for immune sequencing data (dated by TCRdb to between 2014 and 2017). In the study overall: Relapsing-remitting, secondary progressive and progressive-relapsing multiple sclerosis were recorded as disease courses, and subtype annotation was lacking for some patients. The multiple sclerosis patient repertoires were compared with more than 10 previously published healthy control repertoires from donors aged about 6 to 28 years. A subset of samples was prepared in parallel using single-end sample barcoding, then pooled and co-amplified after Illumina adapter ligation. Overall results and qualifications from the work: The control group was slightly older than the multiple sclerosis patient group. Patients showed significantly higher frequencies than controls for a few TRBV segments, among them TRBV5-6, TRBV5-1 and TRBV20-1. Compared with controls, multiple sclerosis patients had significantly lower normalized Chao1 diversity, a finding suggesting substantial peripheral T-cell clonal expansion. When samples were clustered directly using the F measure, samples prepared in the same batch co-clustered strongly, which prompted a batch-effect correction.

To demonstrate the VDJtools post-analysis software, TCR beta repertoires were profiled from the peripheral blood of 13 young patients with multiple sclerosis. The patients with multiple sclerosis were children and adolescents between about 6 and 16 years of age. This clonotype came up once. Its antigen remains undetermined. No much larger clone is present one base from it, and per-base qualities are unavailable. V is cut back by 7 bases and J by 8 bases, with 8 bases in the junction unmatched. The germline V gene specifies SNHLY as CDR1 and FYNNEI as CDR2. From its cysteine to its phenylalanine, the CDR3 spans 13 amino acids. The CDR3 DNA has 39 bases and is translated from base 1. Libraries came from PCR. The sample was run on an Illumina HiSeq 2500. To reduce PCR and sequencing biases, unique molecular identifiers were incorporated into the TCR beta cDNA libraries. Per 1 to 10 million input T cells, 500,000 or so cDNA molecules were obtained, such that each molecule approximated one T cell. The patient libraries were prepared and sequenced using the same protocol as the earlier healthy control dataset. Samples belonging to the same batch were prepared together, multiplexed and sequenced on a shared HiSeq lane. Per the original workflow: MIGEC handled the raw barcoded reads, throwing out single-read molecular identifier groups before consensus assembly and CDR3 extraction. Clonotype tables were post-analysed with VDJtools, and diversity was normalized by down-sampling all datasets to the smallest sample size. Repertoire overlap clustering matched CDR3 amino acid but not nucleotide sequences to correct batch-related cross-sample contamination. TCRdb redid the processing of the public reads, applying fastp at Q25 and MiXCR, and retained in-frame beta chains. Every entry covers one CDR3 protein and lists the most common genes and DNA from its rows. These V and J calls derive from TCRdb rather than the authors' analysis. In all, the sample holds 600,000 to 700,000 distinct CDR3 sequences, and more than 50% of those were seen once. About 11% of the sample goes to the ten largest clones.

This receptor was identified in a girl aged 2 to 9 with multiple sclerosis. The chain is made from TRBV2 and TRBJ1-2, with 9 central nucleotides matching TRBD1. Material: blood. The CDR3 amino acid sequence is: CASNADRGDGYTF. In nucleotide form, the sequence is TGTGCCAGCAACGCGGACAGGGGAGACGGCTACACCTTC.